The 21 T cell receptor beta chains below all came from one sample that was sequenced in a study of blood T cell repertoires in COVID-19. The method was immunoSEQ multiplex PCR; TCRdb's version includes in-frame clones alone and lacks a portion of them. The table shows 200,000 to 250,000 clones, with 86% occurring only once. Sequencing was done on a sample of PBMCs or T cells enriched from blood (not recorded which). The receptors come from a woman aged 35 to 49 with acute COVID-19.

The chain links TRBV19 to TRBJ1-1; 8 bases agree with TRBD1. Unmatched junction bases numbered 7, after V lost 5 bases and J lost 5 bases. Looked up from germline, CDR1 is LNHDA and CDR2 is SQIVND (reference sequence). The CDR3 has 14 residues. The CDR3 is CASSVGQGWTEAFF. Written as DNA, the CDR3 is TGTGCCAGTAGTGTAGGACAGGGATGGACTGAAGCTTTCTTT.

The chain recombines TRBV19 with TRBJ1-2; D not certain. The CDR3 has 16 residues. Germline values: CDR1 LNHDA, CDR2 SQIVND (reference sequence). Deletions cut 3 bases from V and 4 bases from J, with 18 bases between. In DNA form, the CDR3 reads TGTGCCAGTAGTATCTCGGTTGGAGGGTCGATCTATGGCTACACCTTC. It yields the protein CASSISVGGSIYGYTF.

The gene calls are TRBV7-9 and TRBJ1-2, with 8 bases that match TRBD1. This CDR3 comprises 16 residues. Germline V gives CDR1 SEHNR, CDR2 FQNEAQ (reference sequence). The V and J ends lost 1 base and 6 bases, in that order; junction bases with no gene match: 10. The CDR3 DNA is TGTGCCAGCAGCTTAGAGGGCAGGGGGCAAAACGATGGCTACACCTTC. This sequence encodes CASSLEGRGQNDGYTF.

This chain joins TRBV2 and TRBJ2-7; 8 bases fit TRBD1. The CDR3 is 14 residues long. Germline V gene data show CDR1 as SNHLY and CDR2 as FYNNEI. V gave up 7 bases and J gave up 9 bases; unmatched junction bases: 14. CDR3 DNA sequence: TGTGCCAGCAAACCCGGACAGGGCAGTACTCCGCAGTACGTC. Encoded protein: CASKPGQGSTPQYV.

For the CDR3, the DNA is TGTGCCACCAGTGACCCAAGCTTTCATAAATACACGGGACGGACTATCTACGAGCAGTACGTC. Translated: CATSDPSFHKYTGRTIYEQYV. The gene calls are TRBV24-1 and TRBJ2-7; D might be TRBD2 (6 bases). This CDR3 has 21 residues. V was cut by 4 bases and J by 3 bases, with 33 bases left in between. Germline CDR1 and CDR2: KGHDR and SFDVKD.

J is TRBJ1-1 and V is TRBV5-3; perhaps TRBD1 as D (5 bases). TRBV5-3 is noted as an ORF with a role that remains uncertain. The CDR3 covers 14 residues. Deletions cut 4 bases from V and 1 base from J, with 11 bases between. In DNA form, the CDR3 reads TGTGCCAGAAGCCTAACCCAGGGGAACACTGAAGCTTTCTTT. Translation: CARSLTQGNTEAFF.

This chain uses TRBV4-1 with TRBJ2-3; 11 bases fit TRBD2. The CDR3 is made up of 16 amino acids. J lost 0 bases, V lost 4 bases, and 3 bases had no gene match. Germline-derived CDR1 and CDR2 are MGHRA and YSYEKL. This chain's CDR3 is CASSPGLADSTDTQYF. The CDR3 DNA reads TGCGCCAGCAGCCCGGGACTAGCGGATAGCACAGATACGCAGTATTTT.

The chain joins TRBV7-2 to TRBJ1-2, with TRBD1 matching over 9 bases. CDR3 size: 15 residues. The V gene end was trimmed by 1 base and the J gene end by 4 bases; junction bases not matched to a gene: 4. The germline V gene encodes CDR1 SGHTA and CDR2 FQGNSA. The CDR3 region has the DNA TGTGCCAGCAGCTTAGTGACAGGGGGGATCTATGGCTACACCTTC. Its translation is CASSLVTGGIYGYTF.

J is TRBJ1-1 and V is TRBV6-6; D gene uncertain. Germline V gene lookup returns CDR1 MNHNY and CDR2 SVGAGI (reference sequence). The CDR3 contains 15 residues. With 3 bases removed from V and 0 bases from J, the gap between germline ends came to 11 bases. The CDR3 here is CASSYDKALNTEAFF. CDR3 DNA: TGTGCCAGCAGTTATGATAAAGCCTTGAACACTGAAGCTTTCTTT.

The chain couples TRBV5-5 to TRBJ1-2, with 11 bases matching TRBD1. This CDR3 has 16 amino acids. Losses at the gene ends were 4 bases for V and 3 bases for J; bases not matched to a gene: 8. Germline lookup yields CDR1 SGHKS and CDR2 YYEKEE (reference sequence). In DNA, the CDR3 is TGTGCCAGCAGCAACGTTGGGACAGGGGGAGACTATGGCTACACCTTC. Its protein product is CASSNVGTGGDYGYTF.

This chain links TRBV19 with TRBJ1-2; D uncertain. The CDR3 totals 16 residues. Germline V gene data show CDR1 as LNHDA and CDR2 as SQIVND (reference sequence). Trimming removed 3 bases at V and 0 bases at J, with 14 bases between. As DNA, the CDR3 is TGTGCCAGTAGTATTCCCCGAGAAGAGTCTAACTATGGCTACACCTTC. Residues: CASSIPREESNYGYTF. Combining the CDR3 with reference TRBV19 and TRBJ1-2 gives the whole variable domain DGGITQSPKYLFRKEGQNVTLSCEQNLNHDAMYWYRQDPGQGLRLIYYSQIVNDFQKGDIAEGYSVSREKKESFPLTVTSAQKNPTAFYLCASSIPREESNYGYTFGSGTRLTVV.

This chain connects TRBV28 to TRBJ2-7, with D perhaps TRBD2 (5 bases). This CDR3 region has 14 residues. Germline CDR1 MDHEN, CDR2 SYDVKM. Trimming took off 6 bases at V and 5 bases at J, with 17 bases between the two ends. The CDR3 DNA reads TGTGCCAGCAGCCCCGGAGGTTCGAGGCACGAGCAGTACTTC. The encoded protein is CASSPGGSRHEQYF.

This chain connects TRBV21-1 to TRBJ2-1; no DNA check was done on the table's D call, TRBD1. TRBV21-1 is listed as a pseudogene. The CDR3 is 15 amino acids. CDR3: CARGGILARYNEQFF. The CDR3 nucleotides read TGTGCCAGAGGGGGTATTCTAGCTAGATACAATGAGCAGTTCTTC.

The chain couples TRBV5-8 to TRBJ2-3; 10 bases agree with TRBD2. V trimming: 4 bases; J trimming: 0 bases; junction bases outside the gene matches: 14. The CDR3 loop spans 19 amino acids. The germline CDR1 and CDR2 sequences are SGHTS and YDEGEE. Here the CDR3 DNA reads TGTGCCAGCAGCAGGCACCTCTCTAGCGGGGGACCTAGCACAGATACGCAGTATTTT. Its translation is CASSRHLSSGGPSTDTQYF.

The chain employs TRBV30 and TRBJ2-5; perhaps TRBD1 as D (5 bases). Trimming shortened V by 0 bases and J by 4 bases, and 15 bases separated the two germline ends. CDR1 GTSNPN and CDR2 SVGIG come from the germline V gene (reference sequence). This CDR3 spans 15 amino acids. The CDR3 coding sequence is TGTGCCTGGAGTGTACAGGCGATGAGCACAGAGACCCAGTACTTC. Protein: CAWSVQAMSTETQYF.

CDR3 coding DNA: TGCAGCGCGGTCCCAGGGAACACTGAAGCTTTCTTT. It encodes CSAVPGNTEAFF. V usage is TRBV29-1 and J usage is TRBJ1-1; no firm D call. CDR1 is SQVTM, CDR2 ANQGSEA, per germline. Deletions cut 7 bases from V and 1 base from J, with 10 bases between. The CDR3 spans 12 residues.

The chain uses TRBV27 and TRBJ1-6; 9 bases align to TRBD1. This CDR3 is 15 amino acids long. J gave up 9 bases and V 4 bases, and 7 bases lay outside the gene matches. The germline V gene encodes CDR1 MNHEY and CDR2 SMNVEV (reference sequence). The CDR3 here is CASSSGTGSGSPLHF. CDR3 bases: TGTGCCAGCAGTTCCGGGACAGGGTCGGGTTCACCCCTCCACTTT.

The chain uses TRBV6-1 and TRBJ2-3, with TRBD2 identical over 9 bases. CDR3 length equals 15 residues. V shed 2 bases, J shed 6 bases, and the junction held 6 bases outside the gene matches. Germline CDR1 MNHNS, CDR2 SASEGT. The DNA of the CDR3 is TGTGCCAGCAGTGAAACGGCGGGGGGGCCGGATACGCAGTATTTT. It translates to CASSETAGGPDTQYF.

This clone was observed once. The CDR3 loop reads CASSLDAVANTGELFF. CDR3 nucleotide sequence: TGTGCCAGCAGCTTGGATGCGGTCGCGAACACCGGGGAGCTGTTTTTT. The chain couples TRBV5-8 to TRBJ2-2; D call uncertain. Trimming cost V 0 bases and J 0 bases, with 9 bases left between them. The CDR3 totals 16 residues. The germline CDR1 and CDR2 sequences are SGHTS and YDEGEE.

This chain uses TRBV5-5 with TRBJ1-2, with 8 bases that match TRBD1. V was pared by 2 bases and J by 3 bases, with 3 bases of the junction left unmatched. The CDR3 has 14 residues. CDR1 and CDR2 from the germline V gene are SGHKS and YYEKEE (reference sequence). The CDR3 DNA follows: TGTGCCAGCAGCTTTCAGACAGGGGACTATGGCTACACCTTC. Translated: CASSFQTGDYGYTF.

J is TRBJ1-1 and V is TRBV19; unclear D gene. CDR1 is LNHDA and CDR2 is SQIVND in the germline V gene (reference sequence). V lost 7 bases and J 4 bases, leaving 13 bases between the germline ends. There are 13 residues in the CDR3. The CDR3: CASKYKYATEAFF. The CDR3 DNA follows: TGTGCCAGTAAGTACAAATATGCCACTGAAGCTTTCTTT.